This entry is about one T cell receptor beta chain. Its antigen remains unidentified. Base quality data are lacking; no much larger clone is found one base away. The data are from a study of T cells and copy number aberrations in small-cell lung cancer (dated by TCRdb to the early 2020s). Looking at the study overall: TCR repertoire sequencing was paired with whole-exome sequencing of the same tumor regions to relate T cell metrics to mutations and copy number aberrations. Tumor TCR data were available for around 17 patients, and some 15 patients had TCR data from both tumor and normal tissue.

The immunoSEQ hsTCRB Kit was used with multiplexed V- and J-gene primers to amplify TCR-beta CDR3 regions from genomic DNA. Unique DNA barcodes were added in a second PCR, and the samples were pooled together with one negative control and one positive control. The pooled TCR-beta libraries were sequenced using a 150-cycle paired-end protocol on an Illumina MiSeq. On the authors' methods: Raw sequencing data were processed by Adaptive Biotechnologies into a report with normalized, annotated TCR-beta repertoires. T-cell density was computed as TCR-beta templates normalized to usable DNA, which was estimated by amplifying housekeeping genes. Clonality was defined as 1 minus Pielou's evenness, while richness was a count of unique rearrangements. Entries here come from immuneACCESS through TCRdb and include only in-frame sequences with V and J called. Some clones fail to appear in such tables; in the studies checked, an unresolved V gene covers under half of the shortfall, and the cause of the remainder is unknown. D and trimming come from the DNA, and the V and J calls and clone size come from that table. The sample table contains thousands of clones; only one count was recorded for 60% to 80% of them. The ten top clones hold about 9.7% of the sample.

What the research found in general, with its limitations: Because surgical resection is uncommon in small-cell lung cancer, the study was limited by a small sample size, and the findings need validation. Tumors had lower T-cell density, richness and clonality than adjacent lung tissue, though the difference in density was not significant. All specimens consisted of formalin-fixed paraffin-embedded tissue, which is known to introduce sequencing artifacts.

From its cysteine to its phenylalanine, the CDR3 spans 12 amino acids. Solely the CDR3 DNA is kept, with 36 bases framed from the first base. Looking up the germline V gene yields CDR1 SGHTA and CDR2 FQGNSA. Trimming removed 4 bases from V and 5 bases from J, leaving 7 bases between the germline ends. The donors were limited-stage small-cell lung cancer patients whose surgical resection took place in Hangzhou, China, between the late 2000s and the early 2020s. All donors had upfront surgery without preoperative chemotherapy or radiotherapy, and none received immunotherapy before or after surgery. All 20 or so patients in the sequenced cohort were identified as smokers or heavy second-hand smokers. Adjacent normal lung was collected at least 2 cm from the tumor margin and was morphologically confirmed by two pathologists to be free of malignant cells. To characterize heterogeneity of the T cell repertoire, the study applied multi-region TCR-beta sequencing to resected limited-stage small-cell lung cancers and to tumor-adjacent lung tissue. The AllPrep DNA/RNA FFPE Kit (Qiagen) was used to extract genomic DNA from FFPE tissue.

The chain employs TRBV7-2 and TRBJ2-3, with the D gene not confidently named. Sample: normal tissue next to the tumor. The receptor's source is a woman in her 70s with small cell lung cancer. Some clones in this sample may be carry-over from other donors' samples. Here is the DNA: TGTGCCAGCAGCTCACCCTTAGATACGCAGTATTTT. Its protein product is CASSSPLDTQYF.